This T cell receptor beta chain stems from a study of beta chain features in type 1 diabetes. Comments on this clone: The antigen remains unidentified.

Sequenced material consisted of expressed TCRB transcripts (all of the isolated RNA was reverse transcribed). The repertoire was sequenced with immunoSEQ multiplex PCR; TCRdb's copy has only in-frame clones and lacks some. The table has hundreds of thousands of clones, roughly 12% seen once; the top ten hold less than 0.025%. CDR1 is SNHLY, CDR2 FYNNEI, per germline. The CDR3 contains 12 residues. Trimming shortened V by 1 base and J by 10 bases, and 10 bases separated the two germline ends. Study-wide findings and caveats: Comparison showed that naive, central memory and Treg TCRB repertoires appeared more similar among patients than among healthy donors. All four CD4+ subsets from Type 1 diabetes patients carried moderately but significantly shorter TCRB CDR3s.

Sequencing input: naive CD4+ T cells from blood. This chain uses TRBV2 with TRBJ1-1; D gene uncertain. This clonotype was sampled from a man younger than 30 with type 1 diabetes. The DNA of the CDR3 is TGTGCCAGCAGTGAAGTAGGCCCTGGAGCTTTCTTT. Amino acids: CASSEVGPGAFF. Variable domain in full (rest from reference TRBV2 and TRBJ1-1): EPEVTQTPSHQVTQMGQEVILRCVPISNHLYFYWYRQILGQKVEFLVSFYNNEISEKSEIFDDQFSVERPDGSNFTLKIRSTKLEDSAMYFCASSEVGPGAFFGQGTRLTVV.